A selection of T cell receptor beta chains follows, all from one sample in a study of T cells in Graves' hyperthyroidism and ophthalmopathy. TCRdb re-derived calls from the multiplex PCR reads in MiXCR, one entry per CDR3 protein. The sample has approximately 640,000 distinct CDR3 sequences; 15% to 20% are singletons. Sequencing was performed on blood. The origin of the receptors is a man aged 50 to 60 with Graves' hyperthyroidism. Each CDR3 is given with its conserved first and last residue. The D gene is left open where the match is weak. The size entry is marked missing in some rows and otherwise reads once, few, many or a size class.

>TRBD2|many|TRBJ2-3|TRBV24-1
CATSDPTVTSGGSSTDTQYF
TGTGCCACCAGTGATCCGACGGTGACTAGCGGGGGATCTAGCACAGATACGCAGTATTTT
>TRBD2|few|TRBJ2-7|TRBV27
CASWRPSGGSYEQYF
TGTGCCAGCTGGCGACCTAGCGGGGGCTCCTACGAGCAGTACTTC
>.|.|TRBJ1-2|TRBV6-2/TRBV6-3
CASILDSTSYGYTF
TGTGCCAGCATCCTGGACAGTACCTCCTATGGCTACACCTTC
>TRBD2|many|TRBJ2-2|TRBV11-1
CASSSQSGAGTGELFF
TGTGCCAGCAGCTCTCAGAGCGGGGCGGGCACCGGGGAGCTGTTTTTT
>.|.|TRBJ2-5|TRBV12-3/TRBV12-4
CASGESSAQETQYF
TGTGCCAGCGGCGAGTCTAGCGCCCAAGAGACCCAGTACTTC
>TRBD1|many|TRBJ1-1|TRBV30
CAWSPGQGGTEAFF
TGTGCCTGGAGCCCGGGACAGGGAGGCACTGAAGCTTTCTTT
>.|.|TRBJ2-7|TRBV3-1
CASSQVALSYEQYF
TGTGCCAGCAGCCAAGTGGCCCTTTCCTACGAGCAGTACTTC
>TRBD2|many|TRBJ2-7|TRBV3-1
CASSRPGLAGRHEQYF
TGTGCCAGCAGCCGGCCCGGACTAGCGGGAAGACACGAGCAGTACTTC
>.|many|TRBJ2-3|TRBV12-3/TRBV12-4
CASSRGGDTQYF
TGTGCCAGCAGCCGAGGGGGGGATACGCAGTATTTT
>.|few|TRBJ2-2|TRBV9
CASSATGGGELFF
TGTGCCAGCAGCGCGACTGGGGGCGGGGAGCTGTTTTTT
>.|few|TRBJ2-1|TRBV11-2
CASSLGRTLRSYNEQFF
TGTGCCAGCAGCTTAGGCAGGACGTTAAGGTCCTACAATGAGCAGTTCTTC
>.|.|TRBJ1-3|TRBV14
CASSQDPRGQFSGNTIYF
TGTGCCAGCAGCCAAGATCCACGCGGACAGTTCTCTGGAAACACCATATATTTT
>TRBD2|.|TRBJ2-7|TRBV20-1
CSAVGGGTYEQYF
TGCAGTGCTGTGGGGGGGGGGACCTACGAGCAGTACTTC
>TRBD2|.|TRBJ2-1|TRBV3-1
CASSQAGVGNEQFF
TGTGCCAGCAGCCAGGCGGGAGTGGGAAATGAGCAGTTCTTC
>TRBD1|many|TRBJ2-7|TRBV12-3/TRBV12-4
CASSPGQVAGIEQYF
TGTGCCAGCAGTCCAGGACAGGTGGCCGGCATTGAGCAGTACTTC
>.|few|TRBJ2-7|TRBV13
CASSLQGGRYEQYF
TGTGCCAGCAGCCTCCAGGGTGGACGGTACGAGCAGTACTTC
>.|many|TRBJ2-3|TRBV28
CASSLMITRVADTQYF
TGTGCCAGCAGTTTAATGATAACCAGGGTGGCAGATACGCAGTATTTT